This T cell receptor beta chain was sequenced in a study of T-cell reconstitution after alpha-beta-depleted transplantation in children. Unique molecular identifiers were incorporated when the TCRbeta library was constructed. TCRdb reprocessed the PCR reads with MiXCR, giving one entry per CDR3 protein. The data show some 600,000 distinct CDR3 sequences, roughly 13% seen once. This clonotype has ten or more counts. This CDR3 is built from 10 residues. Germline V lookup: CDR1 MDHEN, CDR2 SYDVKM. V lost 3 bases, J lost 6 bases, and 3 bases lay in between. The source was PBMCs, mostly from graft donor cells, collected 360 days after TCRalphabeta/CD19-depleted stem cell transplant. This TCR came from a male patient younger than 18 who had a stem cell transplant for acute myeloid leukemia, so the T cells may come from the graft donor. The genes are TRBV28 and TRBJ2-7; D gene unclear. The CDR3 sequence is CASSFGEQYF. In DNA form, the CDR3 reads TGTGCCAGCAGTTTTGGCGAGCAGTACTTC.